This TCR beta chain was profiled in a study of identical twins (dated by TCRdb to the mid-2010s). About the full investigation: The study deep-sequenced TCR alpha and beta repertoires from monozygotic twins, unrelated adults of various ages and cord blood to test whether fetal clonotypes persist. Replicate twin experiments were performed at different times using different library preparation protocols to rule out contamination.

All donors were healthy Caucasians. The study also sequenced three unrelated non-twin adults: a male aged 18 to 30, a male aged 50 to 60 and a female aged 50 to 60. Miltenyi CD45RO+ enrichment and human naive T-cell isolation kits were used to isolate memory (CD45RO+) and naive T cells from PBMC. From the germline V gene (reference sequence), CDR1 is LNHDA and CDR2 is SQIVND. Unmatched junction bases come to 8, with V trimmed by 4 bases and J by 2 bases. The CDR3 measures 16 amino acids from cysteine to phenylalanine. Only the CDR3 DNA is retained, 48 bases long and in frame from the first base. This clonotype occurred a few times. This clone's antigen is unknown. No base quality information exists; no much larger clone differs at one position. The library was obtained by 5' RACE. The listed sequencing device is Illumina HiSeq 2000. Template switching added a universal primer binding site, and the final cDNA carried a unique molecular identifier that allowed TCR cDNA molecules to be counted accurately. First-strand cDNA for TCR alpha and beta chains was synthesized from specific primers in the conserved constant-segment region. To control for contamination, every cDNA library was double barcoded, receiving both a SMART-Mk sample barcode and Illumina barcodes. TruSeq adapter sequences and Illumina sample barcodes were added in two successive PCR steps. The Illumina HiSeq platform was used with custom primers to sequence TCR alpha and beta cDNA libraries. Turning to the authors' computational methods: Unique molecular identifiers were extracted from raw reads with MiGEC, and CDR3 positions were determined with MiXCR. For each individual, recombination models were inferred using an EM algorithm with the repgenHMM and IGoR tools. The analysis of shared clonotypes was done with the tcR package in R, with sharing normalized by the product of cloneset sizes. To study raw recombination free of thymic and clonal selection effects, out-of-frame nonproductive sequences were analyzed. Using fastp trimming at Q25 and MiXCR clonotype assembly, TCRdb reanalyzed the public sequencing data and kept in-frame beta chains. CDR3 protein sequences are deduplicated, and each keeps its most common genes and DNA. TCRdb, rather than the study authors, made the V and J calls. For this sample the table gives around 670,000 distinct CDR3 sequences, of which around 6.1% were detected only once. 1.5% to 2% of the sample is taken by the ten largest.

Points the paper makes about the study in general: Because the same donors could not be followed over many years, conclusions were based on cross-sectional statistical analysis. In monozygotic twins, recombination models systematically underestimated out-of-frame TCR alpha sharing, but the models matched the sharing seen between unrelated individuals. Invariant T cells such as MAIT and iNKT could partly confound zero-insertion analyses, though diverse VJ usage argued against this for most clonotypes. Out-of-frame TCR alpha sequences shared between twins showed an excess of low generation-probability sequences compared with coincidental sharing between unrelated individuals. A weaker excess of twin sharing was found in beta out-of-frame sequences because the signal-to-noise ratio was lowered by fewer shared sequences. Fewer insertions were carried by abundant cord blood beta clonotypes, a similar but weaker trend appeared in young adult naive repertoires, and no such trend appeared in memory repertoires.

The chain is made from TRBV19 and TRBJ2-1; TRBD2 lines up with 7 middle nucleotides. Specimen: naive T cells sorted from blood. The cell subset or site label on this specimen signifies: cells isolated with a human naive T-cell isolation kit. The receptor was derived from a man aged 18 to 29 in good health. The DNA sequence is as follows: TGTGCCAGTAGTAGCGGCGGGAGTGTTACCTACAATGAGCAGTTCTTC. Its product reads: CASSSGGSVTYNEQFF.